This passage covers 9 T cell receptor beta chains from one sample sequenced in a study of blood T cell repertoires in COVID-19. Here immunoSEQ multiplex PCR was the method, and the copy in TCRdb shows in-frame clones only, minus some. The sample has fewer than 200,000 clones, roughly 85% seen once; the top ten hold around 5%. The sample taken for sequencing was peripheral blood. Receptor source: a woman in her fifties or sixties with COVID-19, enrolled during active disease.

This chain uses TRBV3-1 (or the pseudogene TRBV3-2) with TRBJ2-2; 9 bases fit TRBD2. Per the germline V gene, CDR1 is LGHDT and CDR2 is YNNKEL (reference sequence). CDR3 length: 17 amino acids. The V segment lost 4 bases and the J segment 8 bases; nucleotides outside the gene matches: 14. CDR3 sequence: CASSRVTSGGRRGELFF. As DNA, the CDR3 is TGTGCCAGCAGCCGAGTAACCAGCGGGGGGCGAAGAGGGGAGCTGTTTTTT.

The CDR3: CAWRGQAGQPQHF. Written as DNA, the CDR3 is TGTGCCTGGAGGGGACAGGCGGGACAGCCCCAGCATTTT. This chain links TRBV30 with TRBJ1-5; 8 nucleotides align to TRBD1. The CDR3 has 13 amino acids. CDR1 and CDR2 from the germline V gene are GTSNPN and SVGIG (reference sequence). V lost 3 bases, J lost 7 bases, and 5 bases stayed unmatched. The full variable domain, its missing parts supplied by reference TRBV30 and TRBJ1-5, is SQTIHQWPATLVQPVGSPLSLECTVEGTSNPNLYWYRQAAGRGLQLLFYSVGIGQISSEVPQNLSASRPQDRQFILSSKKLLLSDSGFYLCAWRGQAGQPQHFGDGTRLSIL.

The chain is built from TRBV7-3 and TRBJ2-3, with D possibly being TRBD2 (6 bases). Germline CDR1 reads SGHTA; CDR2 reads FQGTGA. V dropped 0 bases and J dropped 3 bases, with 10 bases sitting between them. This CDR3 is 15 amino acids long. The CDR3: CASSLTGGATDTQYF. The CDR3 DNA is TGTGCCAGCAGCTTAACCGGGGGAGCTACAGATACGCAGTATTTT.

J is TRBJ1-2 and V is TRBV6-1; 8 bases align to TRBD1. Germline CDR1 is MNHNS and CDR2 is SASEGT. The CDR3 is 12 residues long. J gave up 10 bases and V 2 bases, and 3 bases lay outside the gene matches. The CDR3 sequence is CASSEYRGNYTF. CDR3 DNA: TGTGCCAGCAGTGAATACAGGGGGAACTACACCTTC.

The chain combines TRBV7-2 with TRBJ1-6; D might be TRBD1 (5 bases). CDR1 and CDR2 (germline): SGHTA, FQGNSA. The CDR3 is 13 residues long. The V end was cut by 4 bases, the J end by 6 bases, with 7 bases between. The CDR3 loop is CASSSTVNSPLHF. CDR3 coding DNA: TGTGCCAGCAGCTCGACAGTTAATTCACCCCTCCACTTT.

The chain links TRBV7-8 to TRBJ2-2; TRBD2 matches at 8 bases. CDR3 size: 18 residues. V lost 2 bases to trimming and J lost 1 base; unmatched junction nucleotides: 9. The V gene's germline CDR1 is SGHVS and CDR2 FQNEAQ. This CDR3 is CASSLIGGLAGNTGELFF. The CDR3 nucleotides read TGTGCCAGCAGCTTAATTGGCGGGCTAGCGGGGAACACCGGGGAGCTGTTTTTT. Using reference TRBV7-8 and TRBJ2-2 for the parts outside the CDR3, the full variable domain is GAGVSQSPRYKVAKRGQDVALRCDPISGHVSLFWYQQALGQGPEFLTYFQNEAQLDKSGLPSDRFFAERPEGSVSTLKIQRTQQEDSAVYLCASSLIGGLAGNTGELFFGEGSRLTVL.

The gene calls are TRBV6-6 and TRBJ1-2, with unresolved D. Germline CDR1 and CDR2: MNHNY and SVGAGI (reference sequence). V lost 10 bases and J 4 bases, leaving 10 bases between the germline ends. The length of the CDR3 is 11 residues. CDR3 residues: CAIRLFYGYTF. CDR3 DNA: TGTGCCATCCGACTGTTCTATGGCTACACCTTC.

The genes are TRBV5-4 and TRBJ1-1, with 7 bases lining up with TRBD1. V trimming: 4 bases; J trimming: 8 bases; junction bases outside the gene matches: 8. The CDR3 contains 13 residues. CDR1 is SGHNT and CDR2 is YYREEE in the germline V gene (reference sequence). The CDR3 region is CASSGWDRPEAFF. The CDR3 DNA reads TGTGCCAGCAGCGGGTGGGACAGACCAGAAGCTTTCTTT.

The rearrangement links TRBV27 to TRBJ2-7, with 7 bases that match TRBD1. The CDR3 sequence is 14 residues long. Germline V gene sequence: CDR1 MNHEY, CDR2 SMNVEV (reference sequence). The V segment lost 6 bases and the J segment 0 bases; nucleotides outside the gene matches: 5. The CDR3 DNA sequence: TGTGCCAGCAGACCGGGACAGAGCTCCTACGAGCAGTACTTC. This codes for CASRPGQSSYEQYF.